Detailed here is one T cell receptor (beta chain). This clone appeared once. Its recognized antigen is unknown. No much larger clone is present one base from it, and per-base qualities are unavailable. Each collaborating institution followed its own protocols to collect whole blood in K2EDTA tubes. Collaborator samples were shipped for TCRbeta analysis as frozen whole blood, isolated PBMCs, or DNA extracted from either sample type. The CDR1 and CDR2 encoded by the germline V gene are MDHEN and SYDVKM. From its cysteine to its phenylalanine, the CDR3 spans 14 amino acids. Just the 42-base CDR3 DNA is kept, in frame starting at base 1. Germline trimming amounts to 3 bases on V and 5 bases on J, with 6 as the count of junction bases outside the gene matches. TCRbeta CDR3 regions were amplified from genomic DNA by means of the immunoSEQ Assay, a bias-controlled multiplex PCR. For the original study's pipeline: The number of nucleated cells in each sample was estimated from the amplification of reference gene primers within the assay. To quantify the absolute abundance of each unique TCRbeta CDR3 rearrangement, sequence reads were collapsed and filtered. For each sample, productive Simpson clonality was calculated as the square root of Simpson's diversity index over productive rearrangements. Entries here come from immuneACCESS through TCRdb and include only in-frame sequences with V and J called. Some clones fail to appear in such tables; in the studies checked, an unresolved V gene covers under half of the shortfall, and the cause of the remainder is unknown. V and J calls and clone size follow that table, whereas D and trimming were derived from the DNA. This sample has roughly 100,000 clones in its table, and approximately 92% of those were observed once. The ten largest clonotypes hold around 5% of the sample.

The sample belongs to a study of blood T cell repertoires in COVID-19 (dated by TCRdb to the early 2020s). About the investigation overall: The collaborator samples originated in the United States, Italy and Spain and spanned the acute and convalescent phases of COVID-19. The material from the prospective study consisted of cDNA or gDNA derived from T cells, B-cell-depleted T cells, or PBMCs. The dataset comprised deeply sampled blood TCRbeta repertoires from subjects exposed to, actively infected with, or recovered from COVID-19. The repertoires were released in a freely available public database intended as a resource for research on the immune response to SARS-CoV-2. The samples were drawn from the first 160 participants of the ongoing ImmuneRACE study and from 950 to 1,500 subjects provided by 6 global collaborators. The sample metadata nearly always contained a de-identified subject ID, COVID-19 status, age in years and sex. Where HLA class I and class II types were available, the types were taken from metadata supplied by the sample provider, not from assay-based typing. What the work shows at the level of the full study, not this receptor alone: The quantity of clinical and demographic metadata differed by source and by participant and was supplied without curation.

Sequencing used peripheral blood. The receptor chain draws on TRBV28 and TRBJ2-7, with TRBD1 identical over 8 junction bases. This clonotype was obtained from an elderly woman with active COVID-19. The CDR3 protein: CASSLRTGRNEQYF. The sequence in DNA is TGTGCCAGCAGTTTGAGGACAGGGAGAAACGAGCAGTACTTC.